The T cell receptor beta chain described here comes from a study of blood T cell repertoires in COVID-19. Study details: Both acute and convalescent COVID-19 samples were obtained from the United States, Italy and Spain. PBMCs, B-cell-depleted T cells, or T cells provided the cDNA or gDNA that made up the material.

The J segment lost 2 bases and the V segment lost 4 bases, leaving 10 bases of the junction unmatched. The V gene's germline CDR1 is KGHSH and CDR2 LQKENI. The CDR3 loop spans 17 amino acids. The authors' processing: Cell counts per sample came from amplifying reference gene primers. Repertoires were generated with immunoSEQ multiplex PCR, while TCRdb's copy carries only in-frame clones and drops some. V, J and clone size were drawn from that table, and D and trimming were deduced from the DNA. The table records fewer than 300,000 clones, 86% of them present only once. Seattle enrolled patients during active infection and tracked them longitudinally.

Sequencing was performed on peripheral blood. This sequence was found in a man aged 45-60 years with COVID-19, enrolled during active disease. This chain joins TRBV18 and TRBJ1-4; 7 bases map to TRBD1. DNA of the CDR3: TGTGCCAGCTCACTTCGACAGGGACTTACGACTAATGAAAAACTGTTTTTT. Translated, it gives CASSLRQGLTTNEKLFF.